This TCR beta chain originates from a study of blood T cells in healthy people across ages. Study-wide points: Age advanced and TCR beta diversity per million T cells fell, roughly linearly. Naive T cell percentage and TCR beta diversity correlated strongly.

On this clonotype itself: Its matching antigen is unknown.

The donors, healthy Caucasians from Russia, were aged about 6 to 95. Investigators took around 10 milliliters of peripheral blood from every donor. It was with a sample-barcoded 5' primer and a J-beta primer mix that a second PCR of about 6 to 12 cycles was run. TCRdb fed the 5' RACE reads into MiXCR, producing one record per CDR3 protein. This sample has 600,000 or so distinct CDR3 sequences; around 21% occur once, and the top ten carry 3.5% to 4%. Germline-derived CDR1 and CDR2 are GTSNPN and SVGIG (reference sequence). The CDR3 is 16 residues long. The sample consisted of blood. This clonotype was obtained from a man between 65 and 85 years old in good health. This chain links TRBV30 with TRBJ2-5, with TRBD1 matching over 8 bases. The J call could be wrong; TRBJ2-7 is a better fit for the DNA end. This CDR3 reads CAWSSPGQVFRYEQYF. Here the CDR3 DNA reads TGTGCCTGGAGTTCACCGGGACAGGTCTTCCGGTACGAGCAGTACTTC.